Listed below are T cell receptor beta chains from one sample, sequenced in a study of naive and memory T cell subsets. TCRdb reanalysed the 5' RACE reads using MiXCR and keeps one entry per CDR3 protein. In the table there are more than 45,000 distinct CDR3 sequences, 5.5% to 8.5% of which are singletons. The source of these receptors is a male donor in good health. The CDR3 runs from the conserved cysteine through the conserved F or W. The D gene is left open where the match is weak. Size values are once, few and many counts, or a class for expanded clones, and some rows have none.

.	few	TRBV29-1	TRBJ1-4	TGCAGCGTCTCCGGGGTTTTGACTAATGAAAAACTGTTTTTT	CSVSGVLTNEKLFF
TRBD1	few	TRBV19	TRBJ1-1	TGTGCCAGTACCGACAGGGGGGCCCCGAACACTGAAGCTTTCTTT	CASTDRGAPNTEAFF
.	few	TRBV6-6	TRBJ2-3	TGTGCCAGCAGTTCCCGAGGGGATGGGGGGAGGTATCGGAATACGCAGTATTTT	CASSSRGDGGRYRNTQYF
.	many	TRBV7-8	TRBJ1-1	TGTGCCAGCAGCTTCACGGTGACTGAAGCTTTCTTT	CASSFTVTEAFF
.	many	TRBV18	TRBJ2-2	TGTGCCAGCTCATCCCGCATCCTCAACACCGGGGAGCTGTTTTTT	CASSSRILNTGELFF
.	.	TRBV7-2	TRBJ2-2	TGTGCCAGCAGCTCGCCGGCTTCGCGCAGGGCCCCCACCGGGGAGCTGTTTTTT	CASSSPASRRAPTGELFF
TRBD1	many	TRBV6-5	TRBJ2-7	TGTGCCAGCACCTCACTCGCCGGGACAGCCCTCGAGCAGTACTTC	CASTSLAGTALEQYF
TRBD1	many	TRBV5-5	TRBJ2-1	TGTGCCAGCAGCTCGACGACAGGGGGCGTCAATGAGCAGTTCTTC	CASSSTTGGVNEQFF
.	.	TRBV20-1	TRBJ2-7	TGCAGTGCTAGAGATAGAAGGCAACAGCCGGTATCCTACGAGCAGTACTTC	CSARDRRQQPVSYEQYF
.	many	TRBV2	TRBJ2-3	TGTGCCAGCAGTGAACAAGATACGCAGTATTTT	CASSEQDTQYF
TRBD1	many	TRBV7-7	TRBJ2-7	TGTGCCAGCAGCTCGGGACAGGGGGCCTACGAGCAGTACTTC	CASSSGQGAYEQYF
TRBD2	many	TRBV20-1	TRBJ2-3	TGCAGTGCTAGATTGGGCCAAGGGAGGGTAGATACGCAGTATTTT	CSARLGQGRVDTQYF
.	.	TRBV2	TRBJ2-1	TGTGCCAGCAGACAGAATGTCTACAATGAGCAGTTCTTC	CASRQNVYNEQFF
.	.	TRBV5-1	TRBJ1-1	TGCGCCAGCAGCTCCGACTTCTCGGGCACTGAAGCTTTCTTT	CASSSDFSGTEAFF
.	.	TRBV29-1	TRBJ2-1	TGCAGCGTTGAAGATACGGTCAATGAGCAGTTCTTC	CSVEDTVNEQFF
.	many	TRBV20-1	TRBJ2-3	TGCAGTGCTAGAGCCCCGAGACTAGGCACAGATACGCAGTATTTT	CSARAPRLGTDTQYF
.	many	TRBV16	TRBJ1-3	TGTGCCAGCAGCCGGGGCAGCTATAGTCCTGGAAACACCATATATTTT	CASSRGSYSPGNTIYF
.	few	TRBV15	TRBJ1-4	TGTGCCACCAGCAGAGTCAGTGCAAGTAATGAAAAACTGTTTTTT	CATSRVSASNEKLFF
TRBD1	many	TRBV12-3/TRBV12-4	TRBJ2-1	TGTGCCAGCAGTCCAAACCCCGGACAGGGAGGCAATGAGCAGTTCTTC	CASSPNPGQGGNEQFF
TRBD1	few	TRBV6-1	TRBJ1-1	TGTGCCAGCAACCGACAGGGGCCCGAAGCTTTCTTT	CASNRQGPEAFF
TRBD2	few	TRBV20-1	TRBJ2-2	TGCAGTGCTTTCCCGGGACTAGCGGGAGCCGGGGAGCTGTTTTTT	CSAFPGLAGAGELFF
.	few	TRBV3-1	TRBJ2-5	TGTGCCAGCAGCGGTCGGGGTAACCAAGAGACCCAGTACTTC	CASSGRGNQETQYF
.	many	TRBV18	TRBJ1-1	TGTGCCAGCTCATCAACACAGAACACTGAAGCTTTCTTT	CASSSTQNTEAFF
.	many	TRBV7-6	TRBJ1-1	TGTGCCAGCAGCTTAGCAGGGAACACTGAAGCTTTCTTT	CASSLAGNTEAFF
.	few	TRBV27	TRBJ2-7	TGTGCCAGCAGTTTTAGTTCAGGGACCAGCTCCTACGAGCAGTACTTC	CASSFSSGTSSYEQYF
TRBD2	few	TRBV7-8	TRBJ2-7	TGTGCCAGCAGCCTACTAGCGGCTACCTACGAGCAGTACTTC	CASSLLAATYEQYF
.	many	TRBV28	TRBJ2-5	TGTGCCAGCCGGTCCCAGGAGGACCTCATGTCCGAGTACTTC	CASRSQEDLMSEYF
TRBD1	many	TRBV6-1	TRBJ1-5	TGTGCCAGCAGTCGCCAGCTCGCCGGACAGGGAATACCTCAGCCCCAGCATTTT	CASSRQLAGQGIPQPQHF
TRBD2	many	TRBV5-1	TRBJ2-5	TGCGCCAGCAGCTTTAGCGGGAGCCGGGAGACCCAGTACTTC	CASSFSGSRETQYF
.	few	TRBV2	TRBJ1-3	TGTGCCAGCACTCCACGGGGGGGGGTGTCCGGAAACACCATATATTTT	CASTPRGGVSGNTIYF
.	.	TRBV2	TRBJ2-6	TGTGCCAGCAGGGCAGGGGTAATTGATGGGGCCAACGTCCTGACTTTC	CASRAGVIDGANVLTF
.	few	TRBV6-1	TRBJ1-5	TGTGCCAGCAGTGAGCGAGGGCAGACCCATCAGCCCCAGCATTTT	CASSERGQTHQPQHF
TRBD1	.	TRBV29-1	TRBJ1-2	TGCAGCGCCGGCGGAGGGGGCGCCAGCTATGGCTACACCTTC	CSAGGGGASYGYTF
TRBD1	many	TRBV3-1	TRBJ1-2	TGTGCCAGCAGGACGACAGGGGTGAGTGGCTACACCTTC	CASRTTGVSGYTF
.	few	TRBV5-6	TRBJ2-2	TGTGCCAGCAGTACGGGCGGGGAGCTGTTTTTT	CASSTGGELFF
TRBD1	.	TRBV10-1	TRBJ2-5	TGCGCCAGCAGTGAAGTTGGGACAGGGCCGGAGACCCAGTACTTC	CASSEVGTGPETQYF
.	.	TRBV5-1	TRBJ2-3	TGCGCCAGCAGCCCACAGAGACCCTTTGCTAGCACAGATACGCAGTATTTT	CASSPQRPFASTDTQYF
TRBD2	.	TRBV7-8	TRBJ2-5	TGTGCCAGCAGCTTTATGGGACTAGCGGAAAAAGAGACCCAGTACTTC	CASSFMGLAEKETQYF
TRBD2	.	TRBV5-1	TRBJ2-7	TGCGCCAGCAGCCTCTCATCGCGGGAGGGTTCCTACGAGCAGTACTTC	CASSLSSREGSYEQYF
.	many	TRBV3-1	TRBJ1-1	TGTGCCAGCAGCCCGAGACCCACAGGGACCGAAGCTTTCTTT	CASSPRPTGTEAFF
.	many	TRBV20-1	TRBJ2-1	TGCAGTGCCCTCCCCCTGCGGGGTAAGAGCTCCTACAATGAGCAGTTCTTC	CSALPLRGKSSYNEQFF
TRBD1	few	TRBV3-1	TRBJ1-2	TGTGCCAGCAGCACGACAGGGGGCGGCTATGGCTACACCTTC	CASSTTGGGYGYTF
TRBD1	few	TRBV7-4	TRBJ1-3	TGTGCCAGCGCCCCCGGACAGGAGGGTGCCGGAGGAAACACCATATATTTT	CASAPGQEGAGGNTIYF
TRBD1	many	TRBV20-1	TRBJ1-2	TGCAGTGCTAGGGCGACAGGGGATTGGGGTTTTACTAACTATGGCTACACCTTC	CSARATGDWGFTNYGYTF
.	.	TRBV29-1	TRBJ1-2	TGCAGCGTCACCCCTGGGGGGTGGTATGGCTACACCTTC	CSVTPGGWYGYTF
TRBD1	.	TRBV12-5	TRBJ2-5	TGTGCTAGTGGATCGACAGGGCACGAGACCCAGTACTTC	CASGSTGHETQYF
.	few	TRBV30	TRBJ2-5	TGTGCCTGGAGTGTACGGTCCTCGAGCTGGAAGTACTTC	CAWSVRSSSWKYF
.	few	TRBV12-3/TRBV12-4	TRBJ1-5	TGTGCCAGCAGTTTGGGATTGGGGGGGAGGGATCAGCCCCAGCATTTT	CASSLGLGGRDQPQHF
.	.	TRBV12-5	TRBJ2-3	TGTGCTAGTGGTATCCCGACGGGACGGAGGTTAGATACGCAGTATTTT	CASGIPTGRRLDTQYF
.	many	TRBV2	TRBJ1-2	TGTGCCAGCAGTGAAAGTCTCGGGCAGGGGCAAAACTATGGCTACACCTTC	CASSESLGQGQNYGYTF
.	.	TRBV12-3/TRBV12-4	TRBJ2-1	TGTGCCAGCAACCCCACGGGGGCCCGCTCCTACAATGAGCAGTTCTTC	CASNPTGARSYNEQFF
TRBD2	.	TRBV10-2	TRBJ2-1	TGCGCCAGCAGTGGGGGGACTAGCGGGAGTAATTTCGGGAATGAGCAGTTCTTC	CASSGGTSGSNFGNEQFF
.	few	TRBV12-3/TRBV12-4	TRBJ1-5	TGTGCCAGCAGTCCCCGAGGAGGTACGACAGCAAATCAGCCCCAGCATTTT	CASSPRGGTTANQPQHF
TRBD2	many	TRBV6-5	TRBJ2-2	TGTGCCAGCAGACTAGCGGGGGGCCCCAACACCGGGGAGCTGTTTTTT	CASRLAGGPNTGELFF
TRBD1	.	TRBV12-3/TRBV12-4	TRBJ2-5	TGTGCCAGCACCGCGACAGGGGAGTACCAAGAGACCCAGTACTTC	CASTATGEYQETQYF
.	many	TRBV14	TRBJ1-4	TGTGCCAGCAGCCAAAACCCCAGGGGTGCTAATGAAAAACTGTTTTTT	CASSQNPRGANEKLFF
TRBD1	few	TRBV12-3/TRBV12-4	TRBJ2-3	TGTGCCAGCAGTGTTCGGGACAGGGGGCCCGCTAGCACAGATACGCAGTATTTT	CASSVRDRGPASTDTQYF
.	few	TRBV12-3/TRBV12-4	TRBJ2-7	TGTGCCAGCAGTCTTACCTGGGTTTACGAGCAGTACTTC	CASSLTWVYEQYF
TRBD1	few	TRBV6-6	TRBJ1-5	TGTGCCAGCAGTCGCGGACAGGGACCCGGGCCCCAGCATTTT	CASSRGQGPGPQHF